The rows below give T cell receptor beta chains drawn from one sample of a study of a mutant IDH1 vaccine in newly diagnosed glioma. Only in-frame clones appear in the TCRdb table, and some are missing; sequencing was by immunoSEQ multiplex PCR. The sample yields about 32,000 clones, approximately 78% seen once. The antigens for these receptors are not known. Material: PBMCs, obtained from a glioma patient whose treatment included an IDH1 peptide vaccine. These receptors were taken from a man younger than 40 with glioma. CDR3s include the opening cysteine and the closing phenylalanine or tryptophan. D genes are given only for firm matches.

D	J	V	CDR3
NA	TRBJ2-1	TRBV30	CAWSLDSHSYNEQFF
TRBD2	TRBJ2-7	TRBV10-3	CAISESRTSGTYEQYF
TRBD1	TRBJ1-4	TRBV4-2	CASSQLRQGSNEKLFF
NA	TRBJ2-1	TRBV4-1	CASSQRDSPPPAYNEQFF
TRBD1	TRBJ2-3	TRBV25-1	CASSPTPGQGGTDTQYF
NA	TRBJ2-1	TRBV4-1	CASSQDPSGEQFF
NA	TRBJ2-2	TRBV11-2	CASPSAGMNTGELFF
TRBD1	TRBJ2-7	TRBV4-3	CASSQVNRDRTTYEQYF
NA	TRBJ2-2	TRBV5-4	CASSLGPGRSTGELFF
TRBD1	TRBJ1-5	TRBV5-1	CASSLSPGQGYQPQHF
NA	TRBJ1-1	TRBV25-1	CASSESPDGNTEAFF
NA	TRBJ2-7	TRBV5-1	CASSLVPGSYEQYF